A selection of T cell receptor beta chains follows, all from one sample in a study of molecular identifiers for immune sequencing clone quantification. MiXCR was run by TCRdb on the PCR reads, yielding one entry per CDR3 protein. The table shows 85,000 to 130,000 distinct CDR3 sequences, with roughly a third occurring only once. Sequenced sample: naive CD8+ T cells from blood, with Jurkat cell RNA spiked in. Receptors originate from a human donor in good health. Some libraries in this study had Jurkat cell RNA spiked in. Each CDR3 is given with its conserved first and last residue.

V	J	length	CDR3
TRBV20-1	TRBJ2-1	11	CSAILTGEQFF
TRBV28	TRBJ2-5	15	CASSRYRTPQGTQYF
TRBV12-3/TRBV12-4	TRBJ2-4	18	CASSLKGRNHLAKNIQYF
TRBV19	TRBJ2-5	14	CATPGQPYQETQYF
TRBV5-6	TRBJ1-5	12	CASSLINQPQHF
TRBV9	TRBJ2-6	16	CASSVVSAPGANVLTF
TRBV20-1	TRBJ2-5	11	CSVERGETQYF
TRBV7-3	TRBJ2-1	16	CASSLTAGSSYNEQFF
TRBV14	TRBJ2-7	15	CASSQEFGGYYEQYF
TRBV28	TRBJ2-1	16	CASSSPLAGGNNEQFF
TRBV28	TRBJ2-7	13	CASNEGGGYEQYF
TRBV6-5	TRBJ2-7	12	CASSYSSHEQYF
TRBV4-1	TRBJ1-1	16	CASSPRDQGAFAEAFF
TRBV19	TRBJ2-1	21	CASSLLMGSGRYQSSYNEQFF
TRBV7-4	TRBJ2-3	15	CASTDGDRSTDTQYF
TRBV5-6	TRBJ2-7	16	CASSFTGGGFFYEQYF
TRBV4-1	TRBJ1-5	18	CASSQDFEQVYSNQPQHF
TRBV5-6	TRBJ2-5	13	CASSLVYEETQYF
TRBV19	TRBJ2-1	13	CASSIRVAVEQFF
TRBV6-6	TRBJ2-3	15	CASSRLAGGVDTQYF
TRBV4-3	TRBJ2-5	14	CASSLWGGQETQYF
TRBV6-5	TRBJ1-1	17	CASSYFALGAWNTEAFF
TRBV28	TRBJ1-5	14	CASTPEGDIQPQHF
TRBV7-2	TRBJ1-5	15	CASSLFDGSNQPLHF
TRBV27	TRBJ2-6	13	CASRVTGANVLTF